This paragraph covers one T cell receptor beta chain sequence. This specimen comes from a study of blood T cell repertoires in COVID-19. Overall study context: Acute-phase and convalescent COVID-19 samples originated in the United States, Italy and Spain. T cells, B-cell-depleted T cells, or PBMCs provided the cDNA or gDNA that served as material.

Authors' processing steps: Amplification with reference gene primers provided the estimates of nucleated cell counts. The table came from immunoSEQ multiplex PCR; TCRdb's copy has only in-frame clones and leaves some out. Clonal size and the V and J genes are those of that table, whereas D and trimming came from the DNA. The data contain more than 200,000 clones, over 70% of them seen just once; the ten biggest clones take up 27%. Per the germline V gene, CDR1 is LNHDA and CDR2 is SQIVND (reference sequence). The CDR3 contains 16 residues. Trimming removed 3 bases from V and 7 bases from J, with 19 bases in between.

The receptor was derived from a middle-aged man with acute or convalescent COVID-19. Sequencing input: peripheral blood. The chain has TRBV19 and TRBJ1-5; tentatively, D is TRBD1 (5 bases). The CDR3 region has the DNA TGTGCCAGTAGTATTCAGGTTTTCAGGGCTGACCAGCCCCAGCATTTT. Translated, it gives CASSIQVFRADQPQHF. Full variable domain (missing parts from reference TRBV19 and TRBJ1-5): DGGITQSPKYLFRKEGQNVTLSCEQNLNHDAMYWYRQDPGQGLRLIYYSQIVNDFQKGDIAEGYSVSREKKESFPLTVTSAQKNPTAFYLCASSIQVFRADQPQHFGDGTRLSIL.